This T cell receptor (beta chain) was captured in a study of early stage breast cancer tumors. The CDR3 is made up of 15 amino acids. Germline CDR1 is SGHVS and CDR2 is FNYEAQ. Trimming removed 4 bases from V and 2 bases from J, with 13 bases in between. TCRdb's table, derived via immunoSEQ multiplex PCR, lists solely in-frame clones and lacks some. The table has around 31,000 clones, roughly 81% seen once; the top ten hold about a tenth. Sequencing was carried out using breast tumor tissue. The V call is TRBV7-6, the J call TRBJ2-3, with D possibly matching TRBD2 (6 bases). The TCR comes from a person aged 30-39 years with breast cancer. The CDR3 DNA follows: TGTGCCAGCAGCTGGGGAGGCCCCCTCACAGATACGCAGTATTTT. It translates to CASSWGGPLTDTQYF.